This T cell receptor beta chain was sequenced in a study of T cells in Graves' hyperthyroidism and ophthalmopathy. Overall study: Peripheral blood was secured at the point of initial diagnosis, before any treatment.

The study enrolled patients aged 18 to 65 with newly diagnosed hyperthyroidism of under 2 months' duration. RNA transcripts provided the source from which TCR beta CDR3 regions were amplified. Initially, a first-round RT-PCR of the TCR CDR3 employed the HTBI primer set. In TCRdb, the multiplex PCR reads were re-called with MiXCR into one record per CDR3 protein. The repertoire consists of under 750,000 distinct CDR3 sequences, with 15% to 20% occurring once and the leading ten covering roughly 17%. Germline V CDR1 and CDR2: LGHDT, YNNKEL (reference sequence). This CDR3 comprises 13 residues. General study results and limits: A model of 13 V-J pairs discriminated ophthalmopathy from stable hyperthyroidism. Ophthalmopathy, which appeared later, was predicted by the model a median roughly 6.6 months before onset.

This clonotype was seen only a few times. Its specificity is not known. This may arise from a read error, as a much more abundant clone is one base away. The sequenced material came from blood. The clonotype comes from a woman aged 45-65 years with Graves' hyperthyroidism that later progressed to Graves' ophthalmopathy. The chain employs TRBV3-1 and TRBJ2-2; maybe TRBD2 (5 bases). CDR3 sequence reads: CASVQRRTGKLFF. In nucleotides, the CDR3 is TGTGCCAGCGTTCAAAGACGCACCGGGAAGCTGTTTTTT.